A single sample gave rise to the 14 T cell receptor beta chains below, sequenced in a study of T cell changes during pregnancy in multiple sclerosis. The repertoire was sequenced with immunoSEQ multiplex PCR; TCRdb's copy has only in-frame clones and lacks some. The profile covers more than 30,000 clones, with around 91% appearing a single time and 0.5% to 0.65% taken by the ten largest. The source material was CD4+ T cells from peripheral blood mononuclear cells, sampled in the third trimester of pregnancy. The origin of the receptors is a female donor in good health, enrolled as a control in a pregnancy study.

The chain combines TRBV30 with TRBJ1-5; the match to TRBD1 covers 11 bases. V lost 3 bases and J lost 1; bases outside the gene matches: 11. Germline values: CDR1 GTSNPN, CDR2 SVGIG (reference sequence). The CDR3 runs 18 residues. The CDR3 sequence is CAWSVRGQGVGSNQPQHF. The CDR3 nucleotides are TGTGCCTGGAGCGTCCGGGGACAGGGGGTCGGGAGCAATCAGCCCCAGCATTTT.

This clone occurred once. The V and J genes are TRBV10-3 and TRBJ1-1, with TRBD1 identical over 10 bases. CDR3 length: 14 residues. With V trimmed by 5 bases and J by 2 bases, 2 bases remained unmatched. Per germline, CDR1 ENHRY and CDR2 SYGVKD. For the CDR3, the DNA is TGTGCCATCAGTCGGGACAGGGGAAACACTGAAGCTTTCTTT. Protein: CAISRDRGNTEAFF.

The chain joins TRBV5-4 to TRBJ2-3, with D perhaps matching TRBD1 (7 bases). CDR1 and CDR2 (germline): SGHNT, YYREEE (reference sequence). Trimming removed 0 bases from V and 7 bases from J, with 18 bases in between. The CDR3 has 16 residues. DNA of the CDR3: TGTGCCAGCAGCTTGGCCTTCGGGCAGGGGGGAAATACGCAGTATTTT. Its translation is CASSLAFGQGGNTQYF.

This sequence joins TRBV9 and TRBJ1-2; 8 bases map to TRBD1. The length of the CDR3 is 14 residues. V trimming: 3 bases; J trimming: 8 bases; junction bases outside the gene matches: 9. Looked up from germline, CDR1 is SGDLS and CDR2 is YYNGEE. This chain's CDR3 is CASSAVGQAEGYTF. In nucleotides, the CDR3 is TGTGCCAGCAGCGCGGTGGGACAGGCGGAGGGCTACACCTTC.

The rearrangement joins TRBV30 to TRBJ2-7; D may be TRBD1 (5 bases). The CDR3 consists of 13 residues. The germline V gene encodes CDR1 GTSNPN and CDR2 SVGIG (reference sequence). Trimming took off 4 bases at V and 1 base at J, with 11 bases between the two ends. The CDR3 sequence is CAWTTDYSYEQYF. The CDR3 DNA reads as TGTGCCTGGACGACAGATTATTCCTACGAGCAGTACTTC.

This chain connects TRBV18 to TRBJ1-2; 7 positions agree with TRBD1. Per the germline V gene, CDR1 is KGHSH and CDR2 is LQKENI. The ends lost 3 bases at V and 0 bases at J; junction bases unmatched: 4. The CDR3 spans 15 residues. CDR3 sequence (DNA): TGTGCCAGCTCACCCGACAGGGACACTAACTATGGCTACACCTTC. Encoded protein: CASSPDRDTNYGYTF. Looking up the rest from reference TRBV18 and TRBJ1-2 gives the full variable domain: NAGVMQNPRHLVRRRGQEARLRCSPMKGHSHVYWYRQLPEEGLKFMVYLQKENIIDESGMPKERFSAEFPKEGPSILRIQQVVRGDSAAYFCASSPDRDTNYGYTFGSGTRLTVV.

This clone was recorded a few times. V and J are TRBV15 and TRBJ1-4; D gene uncertain. The CDR3 loop spans 14 amino acids. The V gene's germline CDR1 is LNHNV and CDR2 YYDKDF (reference sequence). Trimming took off 2 bases at V and 1 base at J, with 5 bases between the two ends. This CDR3 is CATSRRGTNEKLFF. The CDR3, as DNA: TGTGCCACCAGCAGACGGGGAACTAATGAAAAACTGTTTTTT.

The sample holds one count of this clone. V usage is TRBV25-1 and J usage is TRBJ2-3; 10 bases are a match to TRBD2. Germline V lookup: CDR1 MGHDK, CDR2 SYGVNS. The CDR3 is made up of 17 amino acids. Losses at the gene ends were 11 bases for V and 5 bases for J; bases not matched to a gene: 19. The CDR3 here is CAQQRGLAIWKRDTQYF. Written as DNA, the CDR3 is TGTGCCCAGCAACGGGGACTAGCGATTTGGAAGAGAGATACGCAGTATTTT.

This clone was picked up one time. J is TRBJ2-7 and V is TRBV2, with D uncertain. Trimming took 4 bases from V and 1 from J, leaving 11 bases between them. Germline V CDR1 and CDR2: SNHLY, FYNNEI. The CDR3 totals 14 residues. The CDR3 loop is CASSGASGSYEQYF. In DNA form, the CDR3 reads TGTGCCAGCAGTGGGGCCTCTGGGTCCTACGAGCAGTACTTC.

V gene TRBV11-2 combines with J gene TRBJ2-5, with 7 nucleotides matching TRBD2. With 4 bases clipped from V and 4 bases from J, the junction kept 3 bases outside the gene matches. This CDR3 has 13 amino acids. Germline-derived CDR1 and CDR2 are SGHAT and FQNNGV. CDR3 sequence: CASSSRLAETQYF. The CDR3 DNA follows: TGTGCCAGCAGCTCCCGACTAGCAGAGACCCAGTACTTC. Full variable domain (outside the CDR3, taken from reference TRBV11-2 and TRBJ2-5): EAGVAQSPRYKIIEKRQSVAFWCNPISGHATLYWYQQILGQGPKLLIQFQNNGVVDDSQLPKDRFSAERLKGVDSTLKIQPAKLEDSAVYLCASSSRLAETQYFGPGTRLLVL.

This chain uses TRBV7-2 with TRBJ2-1; no reliable D call. The germline V and J ends were trimmed by 3 bases and 0 bases, with 9 bases remaining between them. Per the germline V gene, CDR1 is SGHTA and CDR2 is FQGNSA. The CDR3 runs 15 residues. Written as DNA, the CDR3 is TGTGCCAGCAGCTTGTCCTCGAGCTCCTACAATGAGCAGTTCTTC. This translates into CASSLSSSSYNEQFF.

V is TRBV5-1 and J is TRBJ2-7, with 9 bases that match TRBD2. Trimming took 4 bases from V and 6 from J; bases not matched to a gene: 11. Germline loops: CDR1 SGHRS, CDR2 YFSETQ. The CDR3 consists of 15 residues. The CDR3 sequence: CASSPSGTSFAEQYF. Here the CDR3 DNA reads TGCGCCAGCAGCCCTAGCGGGACCTCCTTTGCCGAGCAGTACTTC. Together with reference TRBV5-1 and TRBJ2-7, the CDR3 gives the full variable domain: KAGVTQTPRYLIKTRGQQVTLSCSPISGHRSVSWYQQTPGQGLQFLFEYFSETQRNKGNFPGRFSGRQFSNSRSEMNVSTLELGDSALYLCASSPSGTSFAEQYFGPGTRLTVT.

This chain joins TRBV7-6 and TRBJ1-1; the match to TRBD1 covers 10 bases. The CDR3 extends over 17 amino acids. Germline lookup yields CDR1 SGHVS and CDR2 FNYEAQ. V was clipped by 5 bases and J by 0 bases; unmatched bases: 9. The CDR3 spells CASSDRDRGFMNTEAFF. Here the CDR3 DNA reads TGTGCCAGCAGCGACCGGGACAGGGGTTTCATGAACACTGAAGCTTTCTTT.

This clone has just a few counts. V usage is TRBV19 and J usage is TRBJ1-2; TRBD1 is a possible D gene (6 bases). The V and J ends lost 7 bases and 7 bases respectively, with 22 bases between them. Germline V gene lookup returns CDR1 LNHDA and CDR2 SQIVND (reference sequence). The CDR3 sequence is 15 residues long. In DNA, the CDR3 is TGTGCCAGTACCACAGGGAGACCCCAGTCCCTTGGCTACACCTTC. Translated, it gives CASTTGRPQSLGYTF.